These 32 T cell receptor beta chains originate from one sample sequenced in a study of breast tumors, draining lymph nodes, adjacent tissues. TCRdb reanalysed the multiplex PCR reads using MiXCR and keeps one entry per CDR3 protein. The table records 20,000 to 25,000 distinct CDR3 sequences, 60% to 75% of them present only once. Sequencing used tumor-adjacent breast tissue. These receptors all come from a female donor with breast cancer. Some clones in this sample may be carry-over from other donors' samples.

The V and J genes are TRBV2 and TRBJ2-3, with 9 bases matching TRBD2. V was clipped by 7 bases and J by 2 bases; unmatched bases: 4. Germline CDR1 and CDR2: SNHLY and FYNNEI. The CDR3 is 14 residues long. The CDR3 DNA reads TGTGCCAGCAATCCGGGACTAGCCACAGATACGCAGTATTTT. Translated: CASNPGLATDTQYF.

This chain joins TRBV5-6 and TRBJ2-1, with D possibly being TRBD1 or TRBD2 (5 bases each). Germline CDR1 SGHDT, CDR2 YYEEEE. Trimming removed 7 bases at V and 6 bases at J, with 8 bases between. This CDR3 is built from 11 residues. The CDR3 here is CASRGVNEQFF. CDR3 coding DNA: TGTGCCAGCCGAGGGGTCAATGAGCAGTTCTTC.

This chain uses TRBV14 with TRBJ2-7; weak D call: TRBD1 (5 bases). The germline gives CDR1 SGHDN, CDR2 FVKESK. The V and J ends lost 1 base and 6 bases respectively, with 7 bases between them. The length of the CDR3 is 12 residues. The DNA of the CDR3 is TGTGCCAGCAGCCAAGCAGGGATCGAGCAGTACTTC. It codes for CASSQAGIEQYF.

The chain couples TRBV2 to TRBJ2-5; perhaps D is TRBD1 or TRBD2 (5 bases each). CDR3 length equals 11 residues. Deletions cut 6 bases from V and 12 bases from J, with 14 bases between. Looked up from germline, CDR1 is SNHLY and CDR2 is FYNNEI. DNA for the CDR3: TGTGCCAGCAGGACCGGGACCCCGAAGTACTTC. Encoded protein: CASRTGTPKYF.

V usage is TRBV27 and J usage is TRBJ1-6; D call uncertain. The germline V and J ends were trimmed by 5 bases and 7 bases, with 15 bases remaining between them. Germline lookup yields CDR1 MNHEY and CDR2 SMNVEV (reference sequence). This CDR3 is built from 15 residues. The CDR3 DNA is TGTGCCAGCAGTCTCAAGGGCGGTGGAAATTCACCCCTCCACTTT. It specifies CASSLKGGGNSPLHF.

In its sample, this clonotype was seen a few times. V gene TRBV29-1 combines with J gene TRBJ2-7; maybe TRBD2 (6 bases). This CDR3 is built from 19 residues. V was clipped by 7 bases and J by 4 bases, with 35 bases between them. Germline V gene sequence: CDR1 SQVTM, CDR2 ANQGSEA. CDR3: CSAPEIRDSSDFVTYEQYF. For the CDR3, the DNA is TGCAGCGCCCCAGAGATACGGGACTCCTCTGACTTTGTAACTTACGAGCAGTACTTC.

V is TRBV7-8 and J is TRBJ1-6, with 8 bases identical to TRBD1. The CDR3 is made up of 14 amino acids. J was trimmed by 6 bases and V by 6 bases; bases with no gene match: 4. Germline V gives CDR1 SGHVS, CDR2 FQNEAQ. CDR3 region: CASSQDRANSPLHF. CDR3 DNA sequence: TGTGCCAGCAGTCAGGACAGGGCTAATTCACCCCTCCACTTT.

The chain links TRBV11-2 to TRBJ1-6; the D gene is possibly TRBD1 (5 bases). Trimming cost V 1 base and J 5 bases, with 9 bases left between them. Germline loops: CDR1 SGHAT, CDR2 FQNNGV. This CDR3 is built from 15 residues. CDR3 in DNA: TGTGCCAGCAGCTTAGCACAGGTTCATAATTCACCCCTCCACTTT. Residues: CASSLAQVHNSPLHF.

Relative to its sample, this clonotype is medium-sized. The gene calls are TRBV7-2 and TRBJ2-3, with 7 positions matching TRBD2. The CDR3 runs 14 residues. The germline V gene encodes CDR1 SGHTA and CDR2 FQGNSA. After removal of 7 bases from V and 6 bases from J, the junction contained 10 bases not matched to a gene. CDR3 nucleotide sequence: TGTGCCAGCACCCCGGGACTACCCCCGGATACGCAGTATTTT. It translates to CASTPGLPPDTQYF.

The chain combines TRBV5-1 with TRBJ2-2; 7 nucleotides line up with TRBD1. Losses at the gene ends were 4 bases for V and 3 bases for J; bases not matched to a gene: 6. Germline V gene sequence: CDR1 SGHRS, CDR2 YFSETQ. The CDR3 is made up of 15 amino acids. The CDR3 region has the DNA TGCGCCAGCAGCGCGGACAGGATTGACACCGGGGAGCTGTTTTTT. This sequence encodes CASSADRIDTGELFF. Complete variable domain (other parts from reference TRBV5-1 and TRBJ2-2): KAGVTQTPRYLIKTRGQQVTLSCSPISGHRSVSWYQQTPGQGLQFLFEYFSETQRNKGNFPGRFSGRQFSNSRSEMNVSTLELGDSALYLCASSADRIDTGELFFGEGSRLTVL.

The rearrangement joins TRBV7-6 to TRBJ2-1; D is tentatively TRBD1 or TRBD2 (5 bases each). Per the germline V gene, CDR1 is SGHVS and CDR2 is FNYEAQ. This CDR3 region has 17 residues. V was shortened by 5 bases and J by 2 bases, with 19 bases between the two germline ends. The CDR3 region has the DNA TGTGCCAGCAGCCCCGGACCGGGGCTAGACCCCTACAATGAGCAGTTCTTC. It is translated as CASSPGPGLDPYNEQFF.

The chain uses TRBV20-1 and TRBJ2-7; the match to TRBD2 covers 9 bases. This CDR3 region has 15 residues. CDR1 and CDR2 from the germline V gene are DFQATT and SNEGSKA (reference sequence). The V segment lost 0 bases and the J segment 3 bases; nucleotides outside the gene matches: 6. This chain's CDR3 is CSARDQTSGLYEQYF. The CDR3 region has the DNA TGCAGTGCTAGAGATCAGACTAGCGGTCTCTACGAGCAGTACTTC.

The CDR3 nucleotides are TGTGCCAGCAGTCTTACTAGCGAAGTATCCTACAATGAGCAGTTCTTC. Protein sequence: CASSLTSEVSYNEQFF. The rearrangement links TRBV7-6 to TRBJ2-1, with TRBD2 identical over 7 bases. This CDR3 contains 16 residues. The germline V gene encodes CDR1 SGHVS and CDR2 FNYEAQ. V lost 6 bases and J lost 1; bases outside the gene matches: 9.

By proportion, this clonotype is medium-sized. V is TRBV9 and J is TRBJ2-1, with D maybe TRBD1 (5 bases). Deletions cut 0 bases from V and 2 bases from J, with 9 bases between. Germline-derived CDR1 and CDR2 are SGDLS and YYNGEE. The length of the CDR3 is 15 residues. The CDR3: CASSVDQGPYNEQFF. The CDR3 coding sequence is TGTGCCAGCAGCGTAGATCAGGGTCCCTACAATGAGCAGTTCTTC.

Worth noting for this clonotype: At one end, the junction sequence differs from germline, possibly due to a read error. This sequence joins TRBV6-6 and TRBJ2-3; 8 bases align to TRBD1. CDR1 and CDR2 from the germline V gene are MNHNY and SVGAGI (reference sequence). CDR3 length: 15 amino acids. CDR3 protein: CAISGGQGVPDTQYF. The CDR3 coding sequence is TGTGCCATCAGTGGCGGACAGGGAGTCCCAGATACGCAGTATTTT.

The V gene is TRBV2, the J gene TRBJ2-7, with D possibly being TRBD2 (5 bases). CDR1 is SNHLY, CDR2 FYNNEI, per germline. V lost 2 bases, J lost 5 bases, and 10 bases lay in between. This CDR3 has 13 residues. CDR3 sequence: CASSEKERDEQYF. The CDR3 coding sequence is TGTGCCAGCAGTGAAAAGGAGAGGGACGAGCAGTACTTC.

The chain links TRBV14 to TRBJ2-1; D unclear. The CDR3 has 16 amino acids. Trimming removed 5 bases from V and 0 bases from J, with 14 bases in between. Germline CDR1 is SGHDN and CDR2 is FVKESK. The CDR3 nucleotides are TGTGCCAGCAGCTTAACTCGCCGGACCTCCTACAATGAGCAGTTCTTC. Its translation is CASSLTRRTSYNEQFF.

This clonotype is classed as large. V and J are TRBV10-3 and TRBJ1-2, with TRBD1 matching 10 bases. V shed 6 bases, J shed 8 bases, and the junction held 3 bases outside the gene matches. Germline V gives CDR1 ENHRY, CDR2 SYGVKD. The CDR3 has 12 residues. In nucleotides, the CDR3 is TGTGCCATCAGGCCGGGACAGGGGGGCTACACCTTC. Encoded protein: CAIRPGQGGYTF.

The chain uses TRBV12-3 or TRBV12-4 and TRBJ2-5; D is perhaps TRBD1 (7 bases). V lost 3 bases to trimming and J lost 5 bases, with 16 bases between them. The CDR3 is made up of 15 amino acids. CDR3 DNA: TGTGCCAGCAGTTTTAATCAGGGGGGAGTTGAGACCCAGTACTTC. This codes for CASSFNQGGVETQYF.

This clonotype has a single count. This chain connects TRBV9 to TRBJ2-5, with a weak D call TRBD2 (6 bases). The germline CDR1 and CDR2 sequences are SGDLS and YYNGEE. The CDR3 sequence is 14 residues long. Trimming shortened V by 1 base and J by 1 base, and 8 bases separated the two germline ends. DNA of the CDR3: TGTGCCAGCAGCGTATCCGGGGGCCAAGAGACCCAGTACTTC. This encodes CASSVSGGQETQYF.

The chain is built from TRBV29-1 and TRBJ2-7, with D unresolved. V dropped 6 bases and J dropped 0 bases, with 12 bases sitting between them. Germline CDR1 and CDR2: SQVTM and ANQGSEA. The CDR3 is 13 residues long. The DNA of the CDR3 is TGCAGCGTCCAACGGGTGAGCTCCTACGAGCAGTACTTC. It is translated as CSVQRVSSYEQYF.

This clonotype was seen many times. This rearrangement joins TRBV5-1 to TRBJ2-5, with a possible D match to TRBD2 (6 bases). Deletions cut 1 base from V and 4 bases from J, with 14 bases between. Germline-derived CDR1 and CDR2 are SGHRS and YFSETQ. The CDR3 has 15 amino acids. The CDR3 region has the DNA TGCGCCAGCAGCTTGTTACCTAGCGACGGAGAGACCCAGTACTTC. Encoded protein: CASSLLPSDGETQYF. The whole variable domain, remainder taken from reference TRBV5-1 and TRBJ2-5, is KAGVTQTPRYLIKTRGQQVTLSCSPISGHRSVSWYQQTPGQGLQFLFEYFSETQRNKGNFPGRFSGRQFSNSRSEMNVSTLELGDSALYLCASSLLPSDGETQYFGPGTRLLVL.

This clonotype was seen a single time. This chain uses TRBV20-1 with TRBJ1-5, with a possible D match to TRBD1 (5 bases). Looked up from germline, CDR1 is DFQATT and CDR2 is SNEGSKA (reference sequence). This CDR3 has 14 amino acids. Trimming took 2 bases from V and 0 from J, leaving 8 bases between them. In DNA, the CDR3 is TGCAGTGCTAGACAGGGCTATAGCAATCAGCCCCAGCATTTT. Protein product: CSARQGYSNQPQHF.

The V call is TRBV11-1, the J call TRBJ2-3; D is unclear. Trimming pared 5 bases from V and 5 bases from J, leaving 20 bases between. The CDR3 runs to 16 residues. Germline V gives CDR1 SGHAT, CDR2 FQDESV (reference sequence). CDR3 nucleotides: TGTGCCAGCAGCCAACCGACGGCGGTCTTCGGAGATACGCAGTATTTT. Its protein product is CASSQPTAVFGDTQYF. The full variable domain, in which reference TRBV11-1 and TRBJ2-3 provide the parts outside the CDR3, is EAEVAQSPRYKITEKSQAVAFWCDPISGHATLYWYRQILGQGPELLVQFQDESVVDDSQLPKDRFSAERLKGVDSTLKIQPAELGDSAMYLCASSQPTAVFGDTQYFGPGTRLTVL.

DNA for the CDR3: TGCGCCAGCGGAAGGGGAGGAGATCAGTATTTT. This encodes CASGRGGDQYF. The chain is built from TRBV5-1 and TRBJ2-3, with D possibly matching TRBD2 (6 bases). The length of the CDR3 is 11 residues. With 7 bases removed from V and 12 bases from J, the gap between germline ends came to 15 bases. From germline, CDR1 is SGHRS and CDR2 YFSETQ. Based on the CDR3 plus reference TRBV5-1 and TRBJ2-3, the full variable domain is KAGVTQTPRYLIKTRGQQVTLSCSPISGHRSVSWYQQTPGQGLQFLFEYFSETQRNKGNFPGRFSGRQFSNSRSEMNVSTLELGDSALYLCASGRGGDQYFGPGTRLTVL.

V is TRBV5-6 and J is TRBJ1-2; no clear D. Germline CDR1 and CDR2: SGHDT and YYEEEE. With 4 bases removed from V and 7 bases from J, the gap between germline ends came to 11 bases. This CDR3 contains 12 residues. CDR3 sequence: CASSPGPAGYTF. Here the CDR3 DNA reads TGTGCCAGCAGCCCCGGTCCAGCTGGCTACACCTTC.

The chain is built from TRBV20-1 and TRBJ2-7, with a possible D match to TRBD2 (6 bases). V lost 5 bases and J lost 6, with 17 bases in between. Germline V lookup: CDR1 DFQATT, CDR2 SNEGSKA (reference sequence). The CDR3 consists of 13 residues. CDR3 amino acids: CSASGDSEREQYF. The CDR3 nucleotides read TGCAGTGCTTCGGGGGACTCGGAGCGCGAGCAGTACTTC.

By share, this clonotype ranks as medium-sized. The rearrangement joins TRBV19 to TRBJ2-1, with TRBD1 as a possible D gene (5 bases). V lost 5 bases and J lost 9, with 17 bases in between. CDR1 LNHDA and CDR2 SQIVND come from the germline V gene (reference sequence). This CDR3 region has 14 residues. The CDR3 DNA follows: TGTGCCAGTAGTCCAGCAGGGATGAATGGTGAGCAGTTCTTC. This codes for CASSPAGMNGEQFF.

This clonotype was observed a few times. The V and J genes are TRBV7-9 and TRBJ2-3; 11 nucleotides align to TRBD2. Germline lookup yields CDR1 SEHNR and CDR2 FQNEAQ (reference sequence). The CDR3 has 17 residues. The trim removed 5 bases at V and 1 base at J, leaving 8 bases unmatched. CDR3 protein: CASSPDLAGGRTDTQYF. The CDR3 DNA reads TGTGCCAGCAGCCCCGACCTAGCGGGAGGTCGCACAGATACGCAGTATTTT.

By share of the sample, this clonotype is medium-sized. The rearrangement uses TRBV5-1 and TRBJ2-7, with no clear D. This CDR3 is built from 12 residues. V was clipped by 1 base and J by 6 bases, with 8 bases between them. The germline gives CDR1 SGHRS, CDR2 YFSETQ. CDR3 sequence reads: CASSLNYREQYF. The CDR3 DNA reads TGCGCCAGCAGCTTGAACTACCGCGAGCAGTACTTC.

V usage is TRBV12-3 or TRBV12-4 and J usage is TRBJ1-2; 9 positions match TRBD1. The CDR3 extends over 12 amino acids. The V and J ends lost 5 bases and 7 bases, in that order; junction bases with no gene match: 2. The CDR3 sequence: CASSQTGGGYTF. The CDR3 nucleotides read TGTGCCAGCAGTCAGACAGGGGGTGGCTACACCTTC.

This clonotype has a count of ten or more. J is TRBJ1-2 and V is TRBV28; 9 nucleotides match TRBD1. Trimming took 5 bases from V and 5 from J; bases not matched to a gene: 9. Germline assignment: CDR1 MDHEN and CDR2 SYDVKM. This CDR3 is 15 amino acids long. CDR3 bases: TGTGCCAGCAGTGAACCGGGACAGGGAACTTATGGCTACACCTTC. Residues: CASSEPGQGTYGYTF.